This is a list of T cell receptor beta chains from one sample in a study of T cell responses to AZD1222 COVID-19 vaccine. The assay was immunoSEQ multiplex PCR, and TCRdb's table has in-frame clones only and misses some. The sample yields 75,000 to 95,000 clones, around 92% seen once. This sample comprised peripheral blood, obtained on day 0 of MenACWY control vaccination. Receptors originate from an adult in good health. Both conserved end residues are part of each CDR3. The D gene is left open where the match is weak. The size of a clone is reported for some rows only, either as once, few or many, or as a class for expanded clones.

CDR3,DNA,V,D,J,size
CASSEGADSWNQPQHF,TGTGCCAGCAGCGAGGGGGCGGACAGTTGGAATCAGCCCCAGCATTTT,TRBV5-5,TRBD1,TRBJ1-5,once
CATSREGANYNEQFF,TGTGCCACCAGCAGAGAGGGCGCTAACTACAATGAGCAGTTCTTC,TRBV15,NA,TRBJ2-1,NA
CASSLRETQYF,TGTGCCAGCAGTTTGCGAGAGACCCAGTACTTC,TRBV28,NA,TRBJ2-5,NA
CASSLGDLLGNTIYF,TGCGCCAGCAGCTTGGGGGACCTACTCGGAAACACCATATATTTT,TRBV5-1,NA,TRBJ1-3,NA
CASSLADGRLTGELFF,TGTGCCAGCAGCTTAGCGGATGGAAGGCTCACCGGGGAGCTGTTTTTT,TRBV7-2,NA,TRBJ2-2,NA
CASTTTSGDNEQFF,TGTGCCAGTACCACGACTAGCGGCGACAATGAGCAGTTCTTC,TRBV19,TRBD2,TRBJ2-1,NA
CASSNETGGNITNTEAFF,TGTGCCAGTAGTAACGAGACAGGGGGAAACATTACGAACACTGAAGCTTTCTTT,TRBV19,TRBD1,TRBJ1-1,NA
CASGLAGIYEQYF,TGTGCTAGTGGTTTGGCTGGGATCTACGAGCAGTACTTC,TRBV12-5,NA,TRBJ2-7,NA
CASSSPPGGDYGYTF,TGTGCCAGCAGTTCCCCCCCAGGGGGCGACTATGGCTACACCTTC,TRBV28,TRBD1,TRBJ1-2,NA
CASSVQGGSNQPQHF,TGTGCCAGCAGCGTACAGGGGGGAAGCAATCAGCCCCAGCATTTT,TRBV5-8,TRBD1,TRBJ1-5,NA
CASSRDTSNQPQHF,TGTGCCAGCAGTCGGGACACCTCCAATCAGCCCCAGCATTTT,TRBV6-5,NA,TRBJ1-5,NA
CASSLGTGGYLVEKLFF,TGTGCCAGCAGTTTGGGGACAGGGGGCTATCTTGTGGAAAAACTGTTTTTT,TRBV28,TRBD1,TRBJ1-4,NA
CASTLYQSKAFF,TGTGCCAGCACCTTATATCAGTCAAAAGCTTTCTTT,TRBV12-3/TRBV12-4,NA,TRBJ1-1,NA
CASSIDREAYEQYF,TGTGCCAGCAGCATAGACAGGGAAGCCTACGAGCAGTACTTC,TRBV11-2,TRBD1,TRBJ2-7,NA
CASSVGPFDRPMNTEAFF,TGTGCCAGCAGCGTGGGGCCTTTTGATAGACCAATGAACACTGAAGCTTTCTTT,TRBV5-6,NA,TRBJ1-1,once
CASSYSQAIGEKLFF,TGTGCCAGCAGTTACTCCCAGGCCATAGGTGAAAAACTGTTTTTT,TRBV6-2/TRBV6-3,NA,TRBJ1-4,NA
CASRISGSYGYTF,TGTGCCAGCAGGATCTCAGGGAGCTATGGCTACACCTTC,TRBV28,NA,TRBJ1-2,NA
CATSEFGQGAGGELFF,TGTGCCACCAGTGAATTTGGGCAGGGGGCAGGTGGGGAGCTGTTTTTT,TRBV24-1,TRBD1,TRBJ2-2,NA
CASSPLDRVVNEQFF,TGTGCCAGCAGCCCCTTAGACAGGGTGGTCAATGAGCAGTTCTTC,TRBV7-3,TRBD1,TRBJ2-1,NA
CASSVTVTGELFF,TGCGCCAGCAGCGTAACGGTCACCGGGGAGCTGTTTTTT,TRBV5-1,NA,TRBJ2-2,NA
CASSEGRVGTQYF,TGTGCCAGCAGTGAAGGCAGGGTTGGTACGCAGTATTTT,TRBV2,NA,TRBJ2-3,NA
CASKTGGLEQFF,TGTGCCAGCAAGACAGGGGGCCTTGAGCAGTTCTTC,TRBV28,TRBD1,TRBJ2-1,NA
CASSLSWTGELRLFF,TGTGCCAGCAGTTTGTCTTGGACAGGAGAATTACGACTGTTTTTT,TRBV28,TRBD1,TRBJ1-4,NA
CASSFLRLAGGKSNEQFF,TGTGCCAGCAGCTTTCTCCGACTAGCGGGAGGGAAGAGCAATGAGCAGTTCTTC,TRBV5-6,TRBD2,TRBJ2-1,NA
CASSYREWRDEQYF,TGTGCCAGCAGTTACAGGGAGTGGAGGGACGAGCAGTACTTC,TRBV28,NA,TRBJ2-7,few
CSVSGTGQETQYF,TGCAGCGTTTCCGGGACAGGGCAAGAGACCCAGTACTTC,TRBV29-1,TRBD1,TRBJ2-5,NA
CASSQDRGLTEAFF,TGTGCCAGCAGCCAGGACAGGGGGCTCACTGAAGCTTTCTTT,TRBV2,TRBD1,TRBJ1-1,NA
CASSPGTSGSNEQFF,TGTGCCAGCTCACCCGGGACTAGCGGGAGCAATGAGCAGTTCTTC,TRBV18,TRBD2,TRBJ2-1,NA
CASQLPPTDTQYF,TGTGCCAGCCAACTCCCCCCCACAGATACGCAGTATTTT,TRBV6-5,NA,TRBJ2-3,NA
CASSYPGNTEAFF,TGTGCCAGCAGCTACCCGGGGAACACTGAAGCTTTCTTT,TRBV6-1,NA,TRBJ1-1,NA
CASSLRLATGAGELFF,TGTGCCAGCAGCTTAAGACTAGCGACGGGGGCCGGGGAGCTGTTTTTT,TRBV7-3,TRBD2,TRBJ2-2,NA
CASSPRGVSQETQYF,TGTGCCAGCAGTCCCCGGGGTGTGTCGCAGGAGACCCAGTACTTC,TRBV6-2/TRBV6-3,NA,TRBJ2-5,NA
CATSVGGVRETQYF,TGTGCCACCAGTGTCGGAGGGGTCAGGGAGACCCAGTACTTC,TRBV24-1,NA,TRBJ2-5,NA
CASSLGTSFNNEQFF,TGTGCCAGCAGCTTGGGGACTAGTTTCAACAATGAGCAGTTCTTC,TRBV11-2,TRBD2,TRBJ2-1,NA
CATSRPGTGPIAQYF,TGTGCCACCAGCAGGCCCGGGACAGGGCCTATCGCGCAGTACTTC,TRBV15,TRBD1,TRBJ2-7,NA
CASSLVDRADEQFF,TGTGCCAGCAGCTTAGTTGACAGGGCCGATGAGCAGTTCTTC,TRBV7-6,TRBD1,TRBJ2-1,NA
CASSLTAGGGFQADTQYF,TGTGCCAGCAGCTTAACAGCGGGGGGCGGTTTTCAGGCAGATACGCAGTATTTT,TRBV7-6,TRBD2,TRBJ2-3,few
CASSLRQAEAFF,TGTGCCAGCAGCCTTCGACAGGCTGAAGCTTTCTTT,TRBV7-9,NA,TRBJ1-1,NA
CASSLAAAGGLNIQYF,TGTGCCAGCAGCTTGGCGGCGGCGGGAGGGTTAAACATTCAGTACTTC,TRBV5-8,TRBD2,TRBJ2-4,NA
CASRSQGGFYEQYF,TGTGCCAGCAGATCACAGGGTGGTTTTTACGAGCAGTACTTC,TRBV28,NA,TRBJ2-7,few
CASSQWTGGPYNEQFF,TGTGCCAGCAGCCAATGGACAGGGGGACCTTACAATGAGCAGTTCTTC,TRBV14,TRBD1,TRBJ2-1,NA
CASSQGTSRLTDTQYF,TGTGCCAGCAGCCAAGGCACTAGCCGCCTCACAGATACGCAGTATTTT,TRBV3-1/TRBV3-2,NA,TRBJ2-3,NA
CASSIVGQPQHF,TGTGCCAGTAGTATAGTCGGACAGCCCCAGCATTTT,TRBV19,NA,TRBJ1-5,NA
CARSANRVGYGYTF,TGTGCCAGAAGCGCAAACAGGGTCGGCTATGGCTACACCTTC,TRBV5-3,NA,TRBJ1-2,NA